The entry below describes one TCR beta chain. Its antigen remains unknown. It was around 220 ng DNA, 28,000 or so T cell genomes, that sorted-subset replicate PCRs used. Using immunoSEQ multiplex PCR, the repertoire was profiled, and TCRdb retains in-frame clones only, with some absent. The table shows millions of clones, with around 94% occurring only once. The data stem from a study of shared clonotypes between healthy human individuals. Study-level points and caveats: Generation probabilities were higher for clonotypes shared across all four sorted-subset donors than for unshared ones.

This CDR3 spans 11 amino acids. With 9 bases clipped from V and 10 bases from J, the junction kept 7 bases outside the gene matches. Germline loops: CDR1 MNHNY, CDR2 SVGAGI (reference sequence). The donor population consisted of healthy HIV-negative adults with no recent acute infections or vaccinations. This TCR derives from a man younger than 30 in good health. The chain has TRBV6-6 and TRBJ1-2, with 8 bases matching TRBD1. The sample taken for sequencing was naive CD4+ T cells sorted from blood. As to subset: CD45RA+ positively selected. Written as DNA, the CDR3 is TGTGCCAGTCGACAGGGGAAGAACTACACCTTC. Translating it yields CASRQGKNYTF.